A single sample is the source of the 10 T cell receptor beta chains below, sequenced in a study. TCRdb re-analysed the RT-PCR reads in MiXCR, keeping a single row per CDR3 protein. This table holds almost 700,000 distinct CDR3 sequences, 12% to 15% found once. Sequencing input: memory CD4+ T cells from blood. All receptors come from a female donor in good health, serving as a healthy control.

This clonotype appeared many times. The CDR3 coding sequence is TGTGCCAGCAGCCCTATGGGCAGGCCCACCTACAATGAGCAGTTCTTC. This gives the protein CASSPMGRPTYNEQFF. V usage is TRBV5-4 and J usage is TRBJ2-1; D remains unclear. Trimming took 4 bases from V and 2 from J, leaving 16 bases between them. The CDR3 totals 16 residues. Germline CDR1 reads SGHNT; CDR2 reads YYREEE (reference sequence).

The CDR3 reads CASSQDHRLTGYTF. DNA of the CDR3: TGTGCCAGCAGCCAAGATCATCGGCTTACTGGCTACACCTTC. The rearrangement uses TRBV14 and TRBJ1-2, with D hard to call. The germline V gene encodes CDR1 SGHDN and CDR2 FVKESK. The CDR3 extends over 14 amino acids. Trimming shortened V by 0 bases and J by 7 bases, and 12 bases separated the two germline ends. Full variable domain (missing parts from reference TRBV14 and TRBJ1-2): EAGVTQFPSHSVIEKGQTVTLRCDPISGHDNLYWYRRVMGKEIKFLLHFVKESKQDESGMPNNRFLAERTGGTYSTLKVQPAELEDSGVYFCASSQDHRLTGYTFGSGTRLTVV.

This chain uses TRBV20-1 with TRBJ2-1; 10 nucleotides agree with TRBD2. CDR3 length: 16 amino acids. With 4 bases clipped from V and 7 bases from J, the junction kept 13 bases outside the gene matches. The germline gives CDR1 DFQATT, CDR2 SNEGSKA (reference sequence). The CDR3, as DNA: TGCAGTGCTATCTTCCTTGTACTAGCGGGAATGAATGAGCAGTTCTTC. It encodes CSAIFLVLAGMNEQFF.

In this sample, this clonotype turned up many times. The rearrangement uses TRBV4-2 and TRBJ1-5, with TRBD1 as a possible D gene (5 bases). Germline V gives CDR1 LGHNA, CDR2 YNFKEQ. The CDR3 loop spans 15 amino acids. V was trimmed by 0 bases and J by 1 base, leaving 7 bases between them. The CDR3 reads CASSQDQGSNQPQHF. CDR3 in DNA: TGTGCCAGCAGCCAAGATCAGGGAAGCAATCAGCCCCAGCATTTT.

The sample holds many counts of this clonotype. The chain links TRBV10-3 to TRBJ2-1; TRBD2 matches at 10 bases. Germline loops: CDR1 ENHRY, CDR2 SYGVKD. V shed 6 bases, J shed 5 bases, and the junction held 7 bases outside the gene matches. The CDR3 is 15 amino acids. The CDR3 region has the DNA TGTGCCATCAGACAAGCGGGGGGGGGAAACAATGAGCAGTTCTTC. This codes for CAIRQAGGGNNEQFF.

This clonotype occurred a few times. The J gene is TRBJ2-5, the V gene TRBV12-3 or TRBV12-4; the D gene is possibly TRBD2 (5 bases). This CDR3 region has 13 residues. V shed 3 bases and J shed 5 bases, with 10 bases lying between them. The CDR3 DNA sequence: TGTGCCAGCAGTTTTTCGGGGTTGGAGACCCAGTACTTC. This codes for CASSFSGLETQYF.

This chain joins TRBV11-2 and TRBJ2-6, with 9 bases fitting TRBD2. The CDR3 sequence is 18 residues long. The junction had 13 bases not matched to a gene; V was cut back by 6 bases and J by 4 bases. Germline-derived CDR1 and CDR2 are SGHAT and FQNNGV. The CDR3 coding sequence is TGTGCCAGCAGTCTAGGAAGCGGGAGGTCGAGAGGGGCCAACGTCCTGACTTTC. Translated, it gives CASSLGSGRSRGANVLTF.

This sequence joins TRBV5-1 and TRBJ2-5; 7 positions match TRBD2. V lost 3 bases, J lost 2 bases, and 7 bases stayed unmatched. The CDR3 spans 15 residues. Germline assignment: CDR1 SGHRS and CDR2 YFSETQ. CDR3 sequence (DNA): TGCGCCAGCAGCTCCCTTAGGGGAGGGCAAGAGACCCAGTACTTC. Protein: CASSSLRGGQETQYF.

The genes are TRBV6-1 and TRBJ2-1, with TRBD2 matching 7 bases. From germline, CDR1 is MNHNS and CDR2 SASEGT. This CDR3 is 16 amino acids long. The trim removed 2 bases at V and 2 bases at J, leaving 6 bases unmatched. CDR3 bases: TGTGCCAGCAGTGAACGTCGCGGGGGACCCTACAATGAGCAGTTCTTC. It yields the protein CASSERRGGPYNEQFF.

The J gene is TRBJ1-3, the V gene TRBV9, with a weak D call TRBD1 (5 bases). V lost 3 bases, J lost 4 bases, and 17 bases lay in between. Germline CDR1 SGDLS, CDR2 YYNGEE. The CDR3 spans 16 residues. CDR3 region: CASSATTGTQGNTIYF. The CDR3 bases are TGTGCCAGCAGCGCCACAACCGGGACTCAGGGAAACACCATATATTTT. The whole variable domain, remainder taken from reference TRBV9 and TRBJ1-3, is DSGVTQTPKHLITATGQRVTLRCSPRSGDLSVYWYQQSLDQGLQFLIQYYNGEERAKGNILERFSAQQFPDLHSELNLSSLELGDSALYFCASSATTGTQGNTIYFGEGSWLTVV.